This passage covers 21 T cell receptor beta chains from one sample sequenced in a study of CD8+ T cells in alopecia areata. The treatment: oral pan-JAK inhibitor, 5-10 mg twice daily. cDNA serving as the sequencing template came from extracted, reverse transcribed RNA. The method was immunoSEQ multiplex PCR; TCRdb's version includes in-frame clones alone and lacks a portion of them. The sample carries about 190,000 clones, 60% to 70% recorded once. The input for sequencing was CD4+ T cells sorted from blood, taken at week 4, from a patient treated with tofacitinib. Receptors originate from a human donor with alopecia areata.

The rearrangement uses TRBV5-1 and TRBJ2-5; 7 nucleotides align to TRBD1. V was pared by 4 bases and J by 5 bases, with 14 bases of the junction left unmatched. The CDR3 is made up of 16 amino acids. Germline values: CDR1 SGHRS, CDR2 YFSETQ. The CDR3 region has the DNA TGCGCCAGCAGCCTTACCGACAGGGCTGAGGTCGAGACCCAGTACTTC. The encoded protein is CASSLTDRAEVETQYF.

The DNA of the CDR3 is TGTGCCAGCAGCTTTTTAGGGGGCGCCAATCAGCCCCAGCATTTT. This translates into CASSFLGGANQPQHF. The V and J genes are TRBV7-8 and TRBJ1-5; 7 bases line up with TRBD1. The V gene's germline CDR1 is SGHVS and CDR2 FQNEAQ. This CDR3 region has 15 residues. V lost 3 bases and J lost 3; bases outside the gene matches: 5. Full variable domain (rest looked up from reference TRBV7-8 and TRBJ1-5): GAGVSQSPRYKVAKRGQDVALRCDPISGHVSLFWYQQALGQGPEFLTYFQNEAQLDKSGLPSDRFFAERPEGSVSTLKIQRTQQEDSAVYLCASSFLGGANQPQHFGDGTRLSIL.

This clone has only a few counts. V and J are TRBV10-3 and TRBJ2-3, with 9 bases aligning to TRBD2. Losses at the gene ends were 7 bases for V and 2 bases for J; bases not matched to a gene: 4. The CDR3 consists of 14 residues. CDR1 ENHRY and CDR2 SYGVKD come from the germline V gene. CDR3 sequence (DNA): TGTGCCATCAAGGCTAGCGGGGACACAGATACGCAGTATTTT. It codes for CAIKASGDTDTQYF.

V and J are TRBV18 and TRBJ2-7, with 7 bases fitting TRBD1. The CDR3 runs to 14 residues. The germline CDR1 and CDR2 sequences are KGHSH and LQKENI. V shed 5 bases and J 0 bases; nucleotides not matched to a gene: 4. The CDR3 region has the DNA TGTGCCAGCTCAAGGACAGGCAACTCCTACGAGCAGTACTTC. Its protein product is CASSRTGNSYEQYF.

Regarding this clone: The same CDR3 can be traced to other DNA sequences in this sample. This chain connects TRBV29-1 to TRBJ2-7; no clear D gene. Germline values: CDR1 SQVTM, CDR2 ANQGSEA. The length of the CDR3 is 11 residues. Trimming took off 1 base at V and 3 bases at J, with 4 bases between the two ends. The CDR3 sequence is CSVEVGYEQYF. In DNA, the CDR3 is TGCAGCGTTGAAGTCGGCTACGAGCAGTACTTC.

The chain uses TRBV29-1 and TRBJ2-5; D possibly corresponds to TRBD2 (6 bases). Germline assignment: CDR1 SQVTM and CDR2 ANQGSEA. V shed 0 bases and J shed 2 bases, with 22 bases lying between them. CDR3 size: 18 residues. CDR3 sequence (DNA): TGCAGCGTTGAAGAGTGGCGACCAACTAGCAGCGGGCAAGAGACCCAGTACTTC. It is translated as CSVEEWRPTSSGQETQYF.

CDR3: CASSRVARNDEQFF. The CDR3 DNA reads TGCGCCAGCAGTCGAGTAGCGAGGAACGATGAGCAGTTCTTC. The gene calls are TRBV5-1 and TRBJ2-1; a weak D match, TRBD2 (5 bases). Germline V gene sequence: CDR1 SGHRS, CDR2 YFSETQ. V lost 5 bases and J lost 8, with 17 bases in between. The CDR3 totals 14 residues.

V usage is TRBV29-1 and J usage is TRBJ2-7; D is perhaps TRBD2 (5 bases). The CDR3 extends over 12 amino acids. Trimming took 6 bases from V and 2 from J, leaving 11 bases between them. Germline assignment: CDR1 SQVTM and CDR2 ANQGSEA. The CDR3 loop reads CSVADHPYEQYF. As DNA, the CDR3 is TGCAGCGTAGCGGACCACCCCTACGAGCAGTACTTC.

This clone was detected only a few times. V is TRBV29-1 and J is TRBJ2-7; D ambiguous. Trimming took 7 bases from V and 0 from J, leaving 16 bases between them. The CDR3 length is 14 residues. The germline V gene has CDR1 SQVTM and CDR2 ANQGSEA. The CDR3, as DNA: TGCAGCGCTGTGGACGGCCTGAGCTCCTACGAGCAGTACTTC. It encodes CSAVDGLSSYEQYF.

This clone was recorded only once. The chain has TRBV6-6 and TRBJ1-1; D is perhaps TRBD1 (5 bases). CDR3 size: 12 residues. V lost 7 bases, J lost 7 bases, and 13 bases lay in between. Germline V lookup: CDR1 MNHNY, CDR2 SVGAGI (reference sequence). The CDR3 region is CASTIGAGEAFF. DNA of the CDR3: TGTGCCAGCACCATAGGGGCCGGTGAAGCTTTCTTT.

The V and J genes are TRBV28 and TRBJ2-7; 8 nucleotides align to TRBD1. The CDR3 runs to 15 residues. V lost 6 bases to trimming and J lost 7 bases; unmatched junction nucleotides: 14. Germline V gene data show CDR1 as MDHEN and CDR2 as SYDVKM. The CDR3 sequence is CASSLWGQAWGEQYF. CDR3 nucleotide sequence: TGTGCCAGCAGCCTTTGGGGACAGGCCTGGGGGGAGCAGTACTTC.

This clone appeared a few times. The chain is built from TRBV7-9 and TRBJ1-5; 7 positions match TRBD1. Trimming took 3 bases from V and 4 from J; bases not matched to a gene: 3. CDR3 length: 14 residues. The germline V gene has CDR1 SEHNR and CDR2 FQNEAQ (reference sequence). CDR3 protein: CASSFGTANQPQHF. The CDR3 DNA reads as TGTGCCAGCAGCTTCGGGACAGCGAATCAGCCCCAGCATTTT.

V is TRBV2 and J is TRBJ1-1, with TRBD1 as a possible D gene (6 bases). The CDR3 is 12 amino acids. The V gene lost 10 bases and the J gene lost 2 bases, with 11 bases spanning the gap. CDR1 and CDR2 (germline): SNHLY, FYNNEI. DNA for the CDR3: TGTGCCACCGCAGGGGATAACACTGAAGCTTTCTTT. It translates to CATAGDNTEAFF.

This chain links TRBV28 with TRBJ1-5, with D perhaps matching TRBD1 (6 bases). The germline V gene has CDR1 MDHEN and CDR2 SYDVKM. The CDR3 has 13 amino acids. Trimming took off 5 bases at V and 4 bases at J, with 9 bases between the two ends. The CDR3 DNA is TGTGCCAGCAGTCCGGACAGTAATCAGCCCCAGCATTTT. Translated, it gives CASSPDSNQPQHF.

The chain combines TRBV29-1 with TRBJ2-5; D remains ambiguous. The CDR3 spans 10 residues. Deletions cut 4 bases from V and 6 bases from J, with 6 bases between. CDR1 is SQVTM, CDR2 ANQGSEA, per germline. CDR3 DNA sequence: TGCAGCGTTGCCGACAAGACCCAGTACTTC. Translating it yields CSVADKTQYF.

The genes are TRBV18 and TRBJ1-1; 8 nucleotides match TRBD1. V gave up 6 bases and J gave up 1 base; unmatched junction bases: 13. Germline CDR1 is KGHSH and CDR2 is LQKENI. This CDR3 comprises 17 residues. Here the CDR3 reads CASSPTLNRGGNTEAFF. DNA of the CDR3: TGTGCCAGCTCCCCCACCTTAAACAGGGGGGGGAACACTGAAGCTTTCTTT.

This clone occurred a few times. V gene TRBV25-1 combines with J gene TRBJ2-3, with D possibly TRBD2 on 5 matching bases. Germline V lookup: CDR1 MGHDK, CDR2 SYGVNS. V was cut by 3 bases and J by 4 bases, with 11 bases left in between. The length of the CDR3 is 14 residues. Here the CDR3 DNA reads TGTGCCAGCAGTGATACCTCGGGATCAGATACGCAGTATTTT. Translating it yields CASSDTSGSDTQYF.

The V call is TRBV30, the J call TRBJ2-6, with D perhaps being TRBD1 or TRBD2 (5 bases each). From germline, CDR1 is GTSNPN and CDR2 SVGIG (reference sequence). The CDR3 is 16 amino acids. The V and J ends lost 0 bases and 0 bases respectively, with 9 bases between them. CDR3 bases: TGTGCCTGGAGTGTATCAGGGAGCTCTGGGGCCAACGTCCTGACTTTC. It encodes CAWSVSGSSGANVLTF. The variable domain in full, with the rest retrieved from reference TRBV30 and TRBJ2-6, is SQTIHQWPATLVQPVGSPLSLECTVEGTSNPNLYWYRQAAGRGLQLLFYSVGIGQISSEVPQNLSASRPQDRQFILSSKKLLLSDSGFYLCAWSVSGSSGANVLTFGAGSRLTVL.

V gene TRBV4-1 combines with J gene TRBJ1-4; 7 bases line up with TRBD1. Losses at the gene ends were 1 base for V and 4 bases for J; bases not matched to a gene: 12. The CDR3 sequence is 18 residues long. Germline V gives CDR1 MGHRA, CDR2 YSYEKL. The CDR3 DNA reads TGCGCCAGCAGCCAAGTGAGGATCGGGACAGCACTTAATGAAAAACTGTTTTTT. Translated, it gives CASSQVRIGTALNEKLFF.

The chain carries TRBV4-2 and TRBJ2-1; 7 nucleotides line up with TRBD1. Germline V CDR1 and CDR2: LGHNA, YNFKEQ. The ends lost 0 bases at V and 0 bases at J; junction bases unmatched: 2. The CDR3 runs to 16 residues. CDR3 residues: CASSQEQGSSYNEQFF. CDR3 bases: TGTGCCAGCAGCCAAGAACAGGGGAGCTCCTACAATGAGCAGTTCTTC.

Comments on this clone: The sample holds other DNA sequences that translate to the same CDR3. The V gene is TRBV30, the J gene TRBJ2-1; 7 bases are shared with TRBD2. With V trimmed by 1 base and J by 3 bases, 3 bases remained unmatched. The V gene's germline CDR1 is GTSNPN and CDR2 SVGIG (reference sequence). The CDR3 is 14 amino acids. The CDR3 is CAWSGGRDYNEQFF. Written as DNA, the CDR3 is TGTGCCTGGAGTGGTGGGAGGGACTACAATGAGCAGTTCTTC.